Described below is a single T cell receptor beta chain sequence and its context. Its antigen is unknown. Using immunoSEQ multiplex PCR, the repertoire was profiled, and TCRdb retains in-frame clones only, with some absent. This sample has approximately 61,000 clones; 75% to 90% occur once, and the top ten carry 5% to 6.5%. The data belong to a study of a mutant IDH1 vaccine in newly diagnosed glioma. Turning to the study itself: In some groups vaccination began 4-6 weeks post-radiotherapy; others received it with temozolomide.

Time point specified: week 11, during vaccination. Vaccine doses each comprised 300 ug of mutant IDH1 20-mer peptide, with topical imiquimod. New IDH1-mutant, ATRX-lost WHO grade 3 or 4 astrocytomas occurred in donors. The CDR3 has 17 residues. Trimming removed 5 bases from V and 2 bases from J; junction bases left unmatched: 12. Germline values: CDR1 MDHEN, CDR2 SYDVKM. Study findings and constraints: Patients showed vaccine-induced immune responses at a rate of approximately 93%. Pseudoprogression showed no apparent link to changes in top peripheral T cell clonotypes.

The chain carries TRBV28 and TRBJ2-3; 8 bases match TRBD2. Material: PBMCs, obtained from a glioma patient whose treatment included an IDH1 peptide vaccine. The receptor was isolated from a man aged 50 or older with glioma. The CDR3 coding sequence is TGTGCCAGCAGTCCTGTACATGGGACTAGAAACACAGATACGCAGTATTTT. This sequence encodes CASSPVHGTRNTDTQYF. Using reference TRBV28 and TRBJ2-3 for the parts outside the CDR3, the full variable domain is DVKVTQSSRYLVKRTGEKVFLECVQDMDHENMFWYRQDPGLGLRLIYFSYDVKMKEKGDIPEGYSVSREKKERFSLILESASTNQTSMYLCASSPVHGTRNTDTQYFGPGTRLTVL.